This TCR beta chain was sequenced in a study of early stage breast cancer tumors. Overall study: Eight ER+/PR+/HER2- tumors were invasive ductal; four were invasive lobular. General study points: Enriched TCRB sequences shared across patients were mostly commonly generated sequences. Comparing each tissue with blood distinguished tumor from normal in most of the 16 patients.

Notes on this clone: Its antigen is currently unknown.

Blood replicates held 0.5 ug DNA, tumor or normal breast 1.5 ug, two each. Some clones are missing from TCRdb's copy, which holds only in-frame ones; the method was immunoSEQ multiplex PCR. The profile shows 50,000 to 75,000 clones, about 83% of them singletons. Germline lookup yields CDR1 KGHSH and CDR2 LQKENI. Deletions cut 1 base from V and 0 bases from J, with 10 bases between. The CDR3 sequence is 16 residues long. This TCR was sampled from a young adult with breast cancer. Sequencing was carried out using blood. The rearrangement uses TRBV18 and TRBJ1-3; D not resolved. This CDR3 reads CASSPRAGDSGNTIYF. The DNA for the CDR3 is TGTGCCAGCTCACCACGGGCCGGGGACTCTGGAAACACCATATATTTT. The full variable domain, completed using reference TRBV18 and TRBJ1-3, is NAGVMQNPRHLVRRRGQEARLRCSPMKGHSHVYWYRQLPEEGLKFMVYLQKENIIDESGMPKERFSAEFPKEGPSILRIQQVVRGDSAAYFCASSPRAGDSGNTIYFGEGSWLTVV.